Listed below are T cell receptor beta chains from one sample, sequenced in a study of blood T cell repertoires in COVID-19. Sequenced by immunoSEQ multiplex PCR; TCRdb stores in-frame clones only, minus some. The sample has under 250,000 clones, less than 85% seen once. What was sequenced was peripheral blood. These receptors originate from a woman over 75 with acute or convalescent COVID-19. Both conserved end residues are part of each CDR3. D genes are given only for firm matches. Clone size is not always given. Where it is, it says once, few, many or a class for expanded clones.

TRBV5-1,TRBJ1-5,.,.,CASSEGPQGSVQPQHF,TGCGCCAGCAGCGAGGGTCCTCAGGGGTCGGTTCAGCCCCAGCATTTT
TRBV9,TRBJ2-1,.,.,CASSVGPAAGGSYNEQFF,TGTGCCAGCAGCGTAGGGCCGGCAGCCGGGGGCTCCTACAATGAGCAGTTCTTC
TRBV11-3,TRBJ2-1,TRBD2,.,CASSLGTGTSGGDEQFF,TGTGCCAGCAGCTTGGGGACCGGGACTAGCGGGGGGGATGAGCAGTTCTTC
TRBV7-2,TRBJ1-3,.,.,CASSLGTPGNTIYF,TGTGCCAGCAGCTTGGGGACTCCAGGAAACACCATATATTTT
TRBV6-6,TRBJ1-5,TRBD1,.,CASSGSGQGAPGPQHF,TGTGCCAGCAGTGGCTCCGGACAGGGGGCTCCGGGCCCACAGCATTTT
TRBV6-5,TRBJ1-6,.,few,CAARRDGDSPLHF,TGTGCCGCCCGGAGGGACGGAGATTCACCCCTCCACTTT
TRBV5-1,TRBJ1-1,TRBD1,.,CASSRDSLNTEAFF,TGCGCCAGCAGCCGGGACAGTTTGAACACTGAAGCTTTCTTT
TRBV2,TRBJ2-7,.,.,CASSEPTKREQYF,TGTGCCAGCAGTGAGCCCACGAAGCGCGAGCAGTACTTC
TRBV7-2,TRBJ1-1,TRBD1,.,CASSLAGQGITEAFF,TGTGCCAGCAGCTTAGCGGGACAGGGGATCACTGAAGCTTTCTTT
TRBV7-9,TRBJ1-6,.,few,CASSKDQGQNSPLHF,TGTGCCAGCAGCAAGGACCAGGGTCAGAATTCACCCCTCCACTTT
TRBV2,TRBJ2-5,TRBD2,.,CASSGTSGGETQYF,TGTGCCAGCAGTGGTACTAGCGGGGGAGAGACCCAGTACTTC
TRBV28,TRBJ1-5,.,.,CASSLGSGNQPQHF,TGTGCCAGCAGTTTGGGGAGCGGCAATCAGCCCCAGCATTTT
TRBV2,TRBJ1-2,.,few,CASSAGQHYTF,TGTGCCAGCAGTGCAGGGCAGCATTACACCTTC
TRBV3-1/TRBV3-2,TRBJ1-5,.,.,CASSRREGEPQHF,TGTGCCAGCAGCCGCCGTGAGGGGGAGCCCCAGCATTTT
TRBV5-4,TRBJ2-1,TRBD2,.,CASSLAGGSNNEQFF,TGTGCCAGCAGCTTGGCCGGGGGGTCGAACAATGAGCAGTTCTTC
TRBV27,TRBJ1-6,.,few,CASNPQAGPNSPLHF,TGTGCCAGCAACCCACAGGCCGGACCTAATTCACCCCTCCACTTT
TRBV7-2,TRBJ1-2,TRBD1,.,CASSLVWAQGDPLGYTF,TGTGCCAGCAGCTTGGTTTGGGCCCAGGGGGATCCCCTCGGCTACACCTTC
TRBV27,TRBJ1-6,TRBD1,.,CASRQDRVYNSPLHF,TGTGCCAGCAGGCAGGACAGGGTTTACAATTCACCCCTCCACTTT
TRBV13,TRBJ2-7,TRBD2,.,CASSAGLAGGQQYF,TGTGCCAGCAGCGCCGGACTAGCGGGGGGACAGCAGTACTTC
TRBV27,TRBJ2-3,.,.,CASRSVAGRAVDTQYF,TGTGCCAGCAGATCTGTAGCTGGGAGAGCGGTCGATACGCAGTATTTT
TRBV7-9,TRBJ1-1,TRBD1,once,CASSEQGGSNTEAFF,TGTGCCAGCAGCGAACAGGGGGGTTCGAACACTGAAGCTTTCTTT
TRBV11-2,TRBJ1-2,TRBD1,.,CASSFARTGTGEGYTF,TGTGCCAGCAGCTTCGCGAGGACAGGGACAGGGGAGGGCTACACCTTC
TRBV18,TRBJ2-3,.,.,CASSQDYLLGADTQYF,TGTGCCAGCTCACAGGACTACCTCCTTGGCGCAGATACGCAGTATTTT
TRBV13,TRBJ1-2,TRBD1,.,CASSPGTGDGGYTF,TGTGCCAGCAGCCCAGGAACAGGGGATGGTGGCTACACCTTC
TRBV6-5,TRBJ2-5,.,.,CASSALGGQETQYF,TGTGCCAGCAGCGCCTTAGGGGGCCAAGAGACCCAGTACTTC
TRBV6-5,TRBJ2-7,.,.,CASSPAQGWEQYF,TGTGCCAGCAGTCCGGCTCAGGGGTGGGAGCAGTACTTC
TRBV5-1,TRBJ2-5,.,once,CASSLVGQGGQETQYF,TGCGCCAGCAGCTTGGTCGGACAGGGAGGGCAAGAGACCCAGTACTTC
TRBV19,TRBJ2-3,TRBD1,.,CASSIKTGGSDTQYF,TGTGCCAGTAGTATAAAGACAGGGGGCTCGGATACGCAGTATTTT
TRBV10-3,TRBJ1-1,.,.,CAISESGSGHTEAFF,TGTGCCATCAGTGAGTCTGGTTCAGGGCACACTGAAGCTTTCTTT
TRBV3-1/TRBV3-2,TRBJ2-2,TRBD2,.,CASSQVLAGGITGELFF,TGTGCCAGCAGCCAAGTCCTAGCGGGGGGAATCACCGGGGAGCTGTTTTTT